This T cell receptor (beta chain) is drawn from a study of cytomegalovirus exposure and HLA in healthy donors. On this clone itself: What it binds is unknown.

CDR1 and CDR2 from the germline V gene are KGHSH and LQKENI. CDR3 length: 12 residues. Trimming at V came to 8 bases and at J to 3 bases, leaving 3 bases not matched to a gene. Study outcomes and limitations: HLA-A and HLA-B allele assignments for most subjects were reportedly predicted accurately using TCR beta sequences. Researchers left out some V segments, among them TRBV6-2 and TRBV6-3, as indistinguishable.

PCR primers comprised 60 Vbeta and 13 Jbeta primers. Data came from immunoSEQ multiplex PCR; TCRdb stores just in-frame clones and leaves some out. The profile shows approximately 170,000 clones, 75% to 90% of them singletons. The sample consisted of PBMCs. This TCR was sampled from a man between 50 and 59 years old in good health and CMV-seropositive. The rearrangement joins TRBV18 to TRBJ2-7, with 8 positions matching TRBD1. The CDR3 sequence is CASQDRGYEQYF. DNA for the CDR3: TGTGCCAGCCAAGACAGGGGCTACGAGCAGTACTTC.